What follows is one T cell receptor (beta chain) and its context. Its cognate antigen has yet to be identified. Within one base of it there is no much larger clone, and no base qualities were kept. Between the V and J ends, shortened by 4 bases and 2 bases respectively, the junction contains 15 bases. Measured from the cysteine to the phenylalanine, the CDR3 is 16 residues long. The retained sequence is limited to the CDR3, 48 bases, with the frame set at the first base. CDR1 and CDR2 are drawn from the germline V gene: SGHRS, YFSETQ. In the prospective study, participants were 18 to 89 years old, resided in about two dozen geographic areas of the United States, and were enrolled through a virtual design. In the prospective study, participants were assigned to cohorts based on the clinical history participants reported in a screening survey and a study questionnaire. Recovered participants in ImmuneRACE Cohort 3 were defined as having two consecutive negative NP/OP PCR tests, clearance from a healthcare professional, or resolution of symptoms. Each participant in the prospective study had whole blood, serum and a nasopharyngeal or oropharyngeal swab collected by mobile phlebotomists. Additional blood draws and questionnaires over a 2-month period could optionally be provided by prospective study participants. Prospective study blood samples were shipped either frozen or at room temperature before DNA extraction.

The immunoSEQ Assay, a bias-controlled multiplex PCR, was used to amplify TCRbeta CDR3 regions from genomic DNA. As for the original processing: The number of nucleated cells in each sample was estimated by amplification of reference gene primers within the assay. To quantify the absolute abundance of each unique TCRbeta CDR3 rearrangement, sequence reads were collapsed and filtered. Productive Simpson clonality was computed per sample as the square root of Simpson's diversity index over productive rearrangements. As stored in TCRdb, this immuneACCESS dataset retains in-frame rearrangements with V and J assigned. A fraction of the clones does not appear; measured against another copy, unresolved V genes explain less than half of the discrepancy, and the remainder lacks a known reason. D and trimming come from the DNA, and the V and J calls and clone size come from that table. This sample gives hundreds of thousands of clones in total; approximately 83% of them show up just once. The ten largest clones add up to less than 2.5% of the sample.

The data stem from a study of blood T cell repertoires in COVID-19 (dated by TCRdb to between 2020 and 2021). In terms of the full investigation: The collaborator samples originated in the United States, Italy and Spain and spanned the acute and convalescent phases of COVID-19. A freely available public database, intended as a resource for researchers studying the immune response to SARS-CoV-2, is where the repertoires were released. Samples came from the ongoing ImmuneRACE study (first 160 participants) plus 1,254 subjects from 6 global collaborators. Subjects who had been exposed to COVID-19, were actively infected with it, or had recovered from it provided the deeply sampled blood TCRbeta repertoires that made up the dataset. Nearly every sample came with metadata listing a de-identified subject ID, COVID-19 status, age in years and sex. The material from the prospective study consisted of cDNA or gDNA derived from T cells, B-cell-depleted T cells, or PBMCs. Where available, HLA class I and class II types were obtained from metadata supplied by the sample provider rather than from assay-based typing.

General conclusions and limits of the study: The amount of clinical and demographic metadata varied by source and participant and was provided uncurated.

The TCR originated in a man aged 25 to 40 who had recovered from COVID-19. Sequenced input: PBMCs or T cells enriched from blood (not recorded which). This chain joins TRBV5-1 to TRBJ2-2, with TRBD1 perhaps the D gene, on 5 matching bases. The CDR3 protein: CASSTATRANTGELFF. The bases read TGCGCCAGCAGCACCGCAACCAGGGCAAACACCGGGGAGCTGTTTTTT.